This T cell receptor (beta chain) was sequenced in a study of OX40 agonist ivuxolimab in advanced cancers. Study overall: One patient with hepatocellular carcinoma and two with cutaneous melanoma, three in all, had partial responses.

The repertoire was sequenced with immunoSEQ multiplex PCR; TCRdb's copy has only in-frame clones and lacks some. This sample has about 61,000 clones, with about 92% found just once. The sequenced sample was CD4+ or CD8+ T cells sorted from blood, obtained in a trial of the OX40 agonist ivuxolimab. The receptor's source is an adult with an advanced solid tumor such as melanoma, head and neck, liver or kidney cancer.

CDR3 coding DNA: TGTGCCAGCAGTTTTGGGTATGGGAGCGGGGGTAACGAGCAGTACTTC. This encodes CASSFGYGSGGNEQYF. The chain combines TRBV28 with TRBJ2-7; 8 nucleotides agree with TRBD2. V gave up 3 bases and J gave up 5 bases; unmatched junction bases: 12. CDR3 size: 16 residues. The germline V gene encodes CDR1 MDHEN and CDR2 SYDVKM.